A single sample is the source of the 20 T cell receptor beta chains below, sequenced in a study of CD8+ T cells in alopecia areata. Indicated treatment: oral pan-JAK inhibitor, 5-10 mg twice daily. Reverse transcription of extracted RNA yielded cDNA, which provided the sequencing template. Sequencing was performed with immunoSEQ multiplex PCR; in TCRdb, only in-frame clones are kept and a portion is missing. The repertoire holds around 300,000 clones, with 60% as singletons. Sequencing was performed on CD4+ T cells sorted from blood, taken at approximately week 52, from a patient treated with tofacitinib. The receptors come from a human donor with alopecia areata.

V gene TRBV5-1 combines with J gene TRBJ1-5; no clear D gene. Germline V gives CDR1 SGHRS, CDR2 YFSETQ. The V end lost 1 base, the J end lost 5 bases, and 7 bases lay between the germline ends. This CDR3 comprises 13 residues. CDR3 nucleotide sequence: TGCGCCAGCAGCTTGACGGGAGATCAGCCCCAGCATTTT. Encoded protein: CASSLTGDQPQHF.

This chain connects TRBV27 to TRBJ1-2; maybe TRBD1 (5 bases). Germline V gene sequence: CDR1 MNHEY, CDR2 SMNVEV (reference sequence). Between the trimmed V and J ends, which lost 5 bases and 8 bases, there was a span of 21 bases. The CDR3 is made up of 15 amino acids. DNA of the CDR3: TGTGCCAGCAGTCCATTCCGGGACGAATTGCGGGGCTACACCTTC. This gives the protein CASSPFRDELRGYTF.

This clone was seen only a few times. This chain joins TRBV14 and TRBJ2-6, with no clear D. Germline CDR1 and CDR2: SGHDN and FVKESK. The CDR3 length is 18 residues. Trimming removed 0 bases at V and 4 bases at J, with 16 bases between. CDR3 sequence: CASSQDRGGSTGANVLTF. The CDR3 DNA reads as TGTGCCAGCAGCCAAGATCGAGGCGGCTCCACCGGGGCCAACGTCCTGACTTTC.

This clone was counted only a few times. This rearrangement joins TRBV18 to TRBJ2-7; tentatively, D is TRBD2 (5 bases). V lost 3 bases to trimming and J lost 6 bases, with 9 bases between them. The CDR3 consists of 12 residues. Germline V gives CDR1 KGHSH, CDR2 LQKENI. DNA of the CDR3: TGTGCCAGCTCACCGGGAGCTGCCGAGCAGTACTTC. Translation gives CASSPGAAEQYF. Full variable domain (rest looked up from reference TRBV18 and TRBJ2-7): NAGVMQNPRHLVRRRGQEARLRCSPMKGHSHVYWYRQLPEEGLKFMVYLQKENIIDESGMPKERFSAEFPKEGPSILRIQQVVRGDSAAYFCASSPGAAEQYFGPGTRLTVT.

The chain is built from TRBV5-6 and TRBJ2-3; D gene ambiguous. V lost 2 bases and J 2 bases, leaving 6 bases between the germline ends. The CDR3 runs 13 residues. Germline assignment: CDR1 SGHDT and CDR2 YYEEEE. CDR3 sequence reads: CASSFGSTDTQYF. The CDR3 coding sequence is TGTGCCAGCAGCTTTGGATCCACAGATACGCAGTATTTT.

This clone occurred a few times. CDR3 coding DNA: TGCGCCAGCAGTCAATGGGACAGGGGGCGGAACGAGCAGTACTTC. Residues: CASSQWDRGRNEQYF. The chain is built from TRBV23-1 and TRBJ2-7, with TRBD1 matching over 12 bases. TRBV23-1 is reported as an ORF; its role is uncertain. Trimming cost V 1 base and J 5 bases; bases outside gene matches: 3. The CDR3 is made up of 15 amino acids.

The V gene is TRBV29-1, the J gene TRBJ1-1, with TRBD1 as a possible D gene (5 bases). Germline values: CDR1 SQVTM, CDR2 ANQGSEA. The V end lost 6 bases, the J end lost 0 bases, and 26 bases lay between the germline ends. This CDR3 is built from 18 residues. The CDR3 here is CSVWRGLPDATMNTEAFF. The DNA of the CDR3 is TGCAGCGTATGGAGGGGCTTGCCAGATGCAACCATGAACACTGAAGCTTTCTTT.

A single count supports this clone. The chain uses TRBV7-2 and TRBJ2-5; 13 bases align to TRBD2. Germline V gene data show CDR1 as SGHTA and CDR2 as FQGNSA. Trimming at V came to 0 bases and at J to 4 bases, leaving 5 bases not matched to a gene. The CDR3 spans 17 residues. This CDR3 is CASSLAGTSGVGETQYF. DNA for the CDR3: TGTGCCAGCAGCTTAGCGGGGACTAGCGGGGTTGGAGAGACCCAGTACTTC.

The chain joins TRBV4-2 to TRBJ2-7; the D call may be TRBD1 or TRBD2 (6 bases each). The V end was cut by 2 bases, the J end by 2 bases, with 10 bases between. Germline loops: CDR1 LGHNA, CDR2 YNFKEQ. This CDR3 is built from 14 residues. The CDR3 nucleotides read TGTGCCAGCAGCCAAAAGGGGGGCACCTACGAGCAGTACTTC. As protein: CASSQKGGTYEQYF.

The chain has TRBV29-1 and TRBJ1-1; a weak D match, TRBD1 (5 bases). The CDR3 totals 13 residues. Looked up from germline, CDR1 is SQVTM and CDR2 is ANQGSEA. V lost 3 bases to trimming and J lost 1 base, with 9 bases between them. As DNA, the CDR3 is TGCAGCGTTGAGCCGCAGGGGAACACTGAAGCTTTCTTT. Its translation is CSVEPQGNTEAFF.

In DNA, the CDR3 is TGCGCCAGCGGCGTGGACAGGGGCCACGAGCAGTACTTC. Amino acids: CASGVDRGHEQYF. This chain links TRBV4-1 with TRBJ2-7; 9 bases line up with TRBD1. Trimming took 8 bases from V and 5 from J; bases not matched to a gene: 7. Germline V gives CDR1 MGHRA, CDR2 YSYEKL. CDR3 length: 13 residues.

The chain combines TRBV30 with TRBJ1-3; no firm D call. CDR1 GTSNPN and CDR2 SVGIG come from the germline V gene (reference sequence). V lost 2 bases, J lost 0 bases, and 11 bases lay in between. This CDR3 has 15 residues. CDR3 residues: CAWSTGLLSGNTIYF. DNA of the CDR3: TGTGCCTGGAGTACCGGGCTGCTCTCTGGAAACACCATATATTTT.

The J gene is TRBJ1-2, the V gene TRBV27; the D is unclear. V lost 4 bases and J lost 7, with 13 bases in between. This CDR3 has 13 amino acids. Germline lookup yields CDR1 MNHEY and CDR2 SMNVEV (reference sequence). As DNA, the CDR3 is TGTGCCAGCAGTTCCTCCCCGGATTTTGGCTACACCTTC. It is translated as CASSSSPDFGYTF.

The rearrangement links TRBV6-6 to TRBJ1-1; D not resolved. The germline V and J ends were trimmed by 5 bases and 1 base, with 8 bases remaining between them. There are 13 residues in the CDR3. Germline values: CDR1 MNHNY, CDR2 SVGAGI (reference sequence). In nucleotides, the CDR3 is TGTGCCAGCAGTGCCCAATCGAACACTGAAGCTTTCTTT. It codes for CASSAQSNTEAFF.

The J gene is TRBJ1-5, the V gene TRBV18; weak D call: TRBD1 (5 bases). From germline, CDR1 is KGHSH and CDR2 LQKENI. V lost 5 bases and J 3 bases, leaving 11 bases between the germline ends. The CDR3 spans 14 residues. This chain's CDR3 is CASSFSGSNQPQHF. In nucleotides, the CDR3 is TGTGCCAGCTCATTTTCAGGGTCCAATCAGCCCCAGCATTTT.

As regards this clone: At the DNA level, this CDR3 is encoded by other sequences in the same sample as well. This chain uses TRBV18 with TRBJ2-5, with 7 positions matching TRBD1. The germline V gene encodes CDR1 KGHSH and CDR2 LQKENI. CDR3 length: 13 residues. With 6 bases clipped from V and 3 bases from J, the junction kept 4 bases outside the gene matches. CDR3 sequence reads: CASSPTGEETQYF. The DNA of the CDR3 is TGTGCCAGCTCCCCCACAGGGGAAGAGACCCAGTACTTC. Full variable domain (missing parts from reference TRBV18 and TRBJ2-5): NAGVMQNPRHLVRRRGQEARLRCSPMKGHSHVYWYRQLPEEGLKFMVYLQKENIIDESGMPKERFSAEFPKEGPSILRIQQVVRGDSAAYFCASSPTGEETQYFGPGTRLLVL.

The chain combines TRBV5-5 with TRBJ2-5, with 7 nucleotides matching TRBD2. J gave up 5 bases and V 3 bases, and 13 bases lay outside the gene matches. This CDR3 region has 16 residues. Per the germline V gene, CDR1 is SGHKS and CDR2 is YYEKEE (reference sequence). The CDR3 bases are TGTGCCAGCAGCTCTTTAGATGGACTAGTCGGGGAGACCCAGTACTTC. Amino acid sequence: CASSSLDGLVGETQYF.

This chain joins TRBV6-1 and TRBJ1-2, with 9 bases identical to TRBD1. After removal of 8 bases from V and 7 bases from J, the junction contained 17 bases not matched to a gene. The CDR3 covers 16 residues. Germline V gives CDR1 MNHNS, CDR2 SASEGT. The CDR3 coding sequence is TGTGCCAGCGGGGAAGCCCCGGGACAGGGAAGAGTTGGCTACACCTTC. It codes for CASGEAPGQGRVGYTF.

This clone was counted only a few times. This chain connects TRBV5-6 to TRBJ2-7; weak D call: TRBD1 (5 bases). The CDR3 extends over 13 amino acids. Trimming took off 3 bases at V and 4 bases at J, with 11 bases between the two ends. CDR1 and CDR2 (germline): SGHDT, YYEEEE. Here the CDR3 DNA reads TGTGCCAGCAGCTATTGGGGCGATTACGAGCAGTACTTC. This encodes CASSYWGDYEQYF. The whole variable domain, remainder taken from reference TRBV5-6 and TRBJ2-7, is DAGVTQSPTHLIKTRGQQVTLRCSPKSGHDTVSWYQQALGQGPQFIFQYYEEEERQRGNFPDRFSGHQFPNYSSELNVNALLLGDSALYLCASSYWGDYEQYFGPGTRLTVT.

This chain links TRBV27 with TRBJ1-4, with 8 nucleotides matching TRBD1. Germline V CDR1 and CDR2: MNHEY, SMNVEV (reference sequence). CDR3 size: 14 residues. V shed 2 bases, J shed 10 bases, and the junction held 6 bases outside the gene matches. The CDR3: CASSLNGQGGKLFF. The CDR3 DNA follows: TGTGCCAGCAGTTTAAACGGACAGGGAGGAAAACTGTTTTTT.